The next 24 T cell receptor beta chains were all read from a single sample in a study of human T cells and chemical hapten exposure. Noted time point: patch test 3, about 24 weeks after DPC sensitization. The treatment was: therapeutic diphenylcyclopropenone sensitization with weekly scalp DPC. TCRdb independently ran MiXCR on the RACE reads; one entry per CDR3 protein. The table has some 97,000 distinct CDR3 sequences, 25% to 35% seen once; the top ten hold 10%. This material consisted of whole blood, taken in connection with sensitization to the hapten diphenylcyclopropenone (DPC). Receptors were obtained from a man aged 35-49 years with alopecia areata. Some clones in this sample may be carry-over from other donors' samples.

The V call is TRBV9, the J call TRBJ2-1, with 8 nucleotides matching TRBD2. Per germline, CDR1 SGDLS and CDR2 YYNGEE. V dropped 4 bases and J dropped 4; count of bases not matched to a gene: 7. The CDR3 extends over 15 amino acids. The CDR3 DNA reads TGTGCCAGCAGCCCCCTTAGCGGGATATACAATGAGCAGTTCTTC. Translated: CASSPLSGIYNEQFF. The entire variable domain, with the rest obtained from reference TRBV9 and TRBJ2-1, is as follows: DSGVTQTPKHLITATGQRVTLRCSPRSGDLSVYWYQQSLDQGLQFLIQYYNGEERAKGNILERFSAQQFPDLHSELNLSSLELGDSALYFCASSPLSGIYNEQFFGPGTRLTVL.

V usage is TRBV6-2 or TRBV6-3 and J usage is TRBJ2-7; TRBD2 agrees at 7 bases. Germline CDR1 reads MNHEY; CDR2 reads SVGEGT. This CDR3 region has 14 residues. V shed 6 bases and J 8 bases; nucleotides not matched to a gene: 13. In nucleotides, the CDR3 is TGTGCCAGCAGCCCGTCGGGGGAGGGAAATAAGCAGTACTTC. Encoded protein: CASSPSGEGNKQYF.

The rearrangement links TRBV12-3 or TRBV12-4 to TRBJ1-4; D is unclear. CDR3 length equals 11 residues. Trimming removed 7 bases at V and 8 bases at J, with 8 bases between. DNA of the CDR3: TGTGCCAGCACCGAGGGCGAAAAACTGTTTTTT. Translating it yields CASTEGEKLFF.

The chain carries TRBV7-8 and TRBJ2-7; D is uncertain. This CDR3 is 11 amino acids long. The V end lost 5 bases, the J end lost 0 bases, and 2 bases lay between the germline ends. From germline, CDR1 is SGHVS and CDR2 FQNEAQ. The CDR3 DNA is TGTGCCAGCAGCGCCTCCTACGAGCAGTACTTC. As protein: CASSASYEQYF.

The chain joins TRBV29-1 to TRBJ2-1; D possibly corresponds to TRBD2 (6 bases). The CDR3 totals 10 residues. Per the germline V gene, CDR1 is SQVTM and CDR2 is ANQGSEA. Deletions cut 4 bases from V and 16 bases from J, with 14 bases between. The DNA for the CDR3 is TGCAGCGTTGGTGGGACTCTCAGTTTCTTC. This translates into CSVGGTLSFF.

CDR3 nucleotide sequence: TGTGCCAGCAGGGGCACTTCGCGAAACACAGATACGCAGTATTTT. It encodes CASRGTSRNTDTQYF. This chain connects TRBV27 to TRBJ2-3; no definite D call. The germline CDR1 and CDR2 sequences are MNHEY and SMNVEV (reference sequence). The CDR3 runs to 15 residues. The V end was cut by 6 bases, the J end by 2 bases, with 15 bases between.

The chain links TRBV7-9 to TRBJ1-4; D might be TRBD1 (6 bases). Germline CDR1 and CDR2: SEHNR and FQNEAQ (reference sequence). The CDR3 contains 14 residues. Trimming took 5 bases from V and 0 from J, leaving 7 bases between them. CDR3 coding DNA: TGTGCCAGCAGCCGGACAGCAACTAATGAAAAACTGTTTTTT. Translation gives CASSRTATNEKLFF.

The table lists this clonotype with a few counts. J is TRBJ2-7 and V is TRBV6-2 or TRBV6-3; TRBD2 matches at 8 bases. Germline CDR1 reads MNHEY; CDR2 reads SVGEGT. V trimming: 8 bases; J trimming: 3 bases; junction bases outside the gene matches: 6. The length of the CDR3 is 13 residues. The chain's CDR3 is CASSSGLYYEQYF. CDR3 in DNA: TGTGCCAGCTCTAGCGGGCTGTACTACGAGCAGTACTTC.

This clonotype was counted between two and nine times. The chain combines TRBV5-1 with TRBJ1-1, with D unclear. Deletions cut 4 bases from V and 5 bases from J, with 15 bases between. The CDR3 has 14 residues. Looked up from germline, CDR1 is SGHRS and CDR2 is YFSETQ. The CDR3 here is CASSPWTGRTEAFF. The CDR3 bases are TGCGCCAGCAGCCCATGGACGGGGAGAACTGAAGCTTTCTTT.

This clonotype was observed a few times. This chain links TRBV7-9 with TRBJ2-1; D ambiguous. This CDR3 region has 12 residues. Germline V lookup: CDR1 SEHNR, CDR2 FQNEAQ (reference sequence). Between the trimmed V and J ends, which lost 9 bases and 4 bases, there was a span of 10 bases. As DNA, the CDR3 is TGTGCCAGTTGGACCCTTTACAATGAGCAGTTCTTC. Translated, it gives CASWTLYNEQFF.

This clonotype was seen many times. The chain recombines TRBV5-6 with TRBJ2-1; the match to TRBD2 covers 7 bases. From germline, CDR1 is SGHDT and CDR2 YYEEEE. V lost 4 bases and J lost 4; bases outside the gene matches: 11. The CDR3 sequence is 16 residues long. The CDR3 DNA reads as TGTGCCAGCAGCGGGGGGGGGATCCTACCTTACAATGAGCAGTTCTTC. Its translation: CASSGGGILPYNEQFF.

This clonotype was recorded once. The chain uses TRBV6-6 and TRBJ2-3; 9 bases fit TRBD2. V lost 7 bases and J lost 0; bases outside the gene matches: 8. The CDR3 spans 16 residues. Germline-derived CDR1 and CDR2 are MNHNY and SVGAGI (reference sequence). The CDR3 DNA is TGTGCCAGCAAGGATCGCGGGAGGGATAGCACAGATACGCAGTATTTT. Translating it yields CASKDRGRDSTDTQYF.

The rearrangement joins TRBV7-2 to TRBJ1-5; D gene uncertain. CDR1 and CDR2 (germline): SGHTA, FQGNSA. This CDR3 region has 12 residues. The V gene lost 3 bases and the J gene lost 1 base, with 1 base spanning the gap. The CDR3 spells CASSLSNQPQHF. The CDR3 DNA reads as TGTGCCAGCAGCTTGAGCAATCAGCCCCAGCATTTT.

The CDR3 nucleotides read TGCGCCAGCAGCTTGGGCATATACAATGAGCAGTTCTTC. Protein: CASSLGIYNEQFF. The chain carries TRBV5-1 and TRBJ2-1; no definite D call. CDR3 length equals 13 residues. Germline V lookup: CDR1 SGHRS, CDR2 YFSETQ. Trimming left V 0 bases short and J 4 bases short, with 5 bases between.

This chain connects TRBV27 to TRBJ2-3, with D perhaps TRBD2 (5 bases). The CDR3 runs to 16 residues. Germline CDR1 and CDR2: MNHEY and SMNVEV (reference sequence). V lost 3 bases and J 2 bases, leaving 15 bases between the germline ends. The CDR3 region is CASSFGGSYYTDTQYF. The CDR3 bases are TGTGCCAGCAGTTTTGGAGGATCTTACTACACAGATACGCAGTATTTT.

This clonotype was detected only a few times. This chain links TRBV27 with TRBJ1-1, with TRBD1 as a possible D gene (6 bases). The germline V and J ends were trimmed by 4 bases and 4 bases, with 10 bases remaining between them. Germline assignment: CDR1 MNHEY and CDR2 SMNVEV (reference sequence). The CDR3 has 13 amino acids. The CDR3 coding sequence is TGTGCCAGCAGTTACAGGGACCGCACTGAAGCTTTCTTT. Residues: CASSYRDRTEAFF.

V gene TRBV4-3 combines with J gene TRBJ2-1, with D possibly being TRBD1 (6 bases). The length of the CDR3 is 13 residues. Germline-derived CDR1 and CDR2 are LGHNA and YSLEER. With 4 bases removed from V and 8 bases from J, the gap between germline ends came to 12 bases. In DNA, the CDR3 is TGCGCCAGCAGCCGAGGGGGAGACCATGAGCAGTTCTTC. Its translation is CASSRGGDHEQFF.

V gene TRBV9 combines with J gene TRBJ2-1, with D perhaps being TRBD1 or TRBD2 (5 bases each). Germline lookup yields CDR1 SGDLS and CDR2 YYNGEE. V lost 4 bases to trimming and J lost 8 bases, with 22 bases between them. The CDR3 has 16 residues. CDR3 region: CASSPDFVRGSDEQFF. CDR3 DNA: TGTGCCAGCAGCCCAGATTTCGTTAGGGGTAGCGATGAGCAGTTCTTC.

This clonotype was counted a few times. This chain links TRBV20-1 with TRBJ1-1, with D maybe TRBD1 (5 bases). CDR1 is DFQATT and CDR2 is SNEGSKA in the germline V gene (reference sequence). With 0 bases removed from V and 0 bases from J, the gap between germline ends came to 8 bases. This CDR3 is built from 14 residues. CDR3 nucleotide sequence: TGCAGTGCTAGAGATGAAGGGGTGAACACTGAAGCTTTCTTT. This gives the protein CSARDEGVNTEAFF.

The CDR3 protein is CASRRTRRGEQYF. Here the CDR3 DNA reads TGTGCCAGCAGGAGGACTCGGAGGGGAGAGCAGTACTTC. This rearrangement joins TRBV12-3 or TRBV12-4 to TRBJ2-7; tentative D call: TRBD2 (6 bases). Trimming took 6 bases from V and 7 from J, leaving 16 bases between them. This CDR3 is 13 amino acids long.

The gene calls are TRBV20-1 and TRBJ1-2; D is uncertain. Germline V gene lookup returns CDR1 DFQATT and CDR2 SNEGSKA (reference sequence). CDR3 length: 11 amino acids. V gave up 4 bases and J gave up 4 bases, with 7 bases separating them. In DNA form, the CDR3 reads TGCAGTGCTACAACAGCCTATGGCTACACCTTC. Translated, it gives CSATTAYGYTF.

This clonotype was picked up a small number of times. V gene TRBV2 combines with J gene TRBJ1-5; TRBD1 might be the D (5 bases). Trimming pared 8 bases from V and 3 bases from J, leaving 20 bases between. CDR3 length: 16 residues. Germline lookup yields CDR1 SNHLY and CDR2 FYNNEI. Here the CDR3 reads CASAGAGPFNNQPQHF. CDR3 nucleotide sequence: TGTGCCAGCGCTGGGGCCGGCCCTTTCAACAATCAGCCCCAGCATTTT.

The chain couples TRBV25-1 to TRBJ1-1; D remains unclear. CDR3 length equals 12 residues. V gave up 5 bases and J gave up 6 bases, with 10 bases separating them. Per germline, CDR1 MGHDK and CDR2 SYGVNS. CDR3 amino acids: CASSPGLPEAFF. CDR3 bases: TGTGCCAGCAGTCCCGGCCTACCTGAAGCTTTCTTT.

This clonotype was detected a few times. This chain connects TRBV6-2 or TRBV6-3 to TRBJ2-7; D not resolved. CDR1 and CDR2 (germline): MNHEY, SVGEGT. V dropped 5 bases and J dropped 2 bases, with 7 bases sitting between them. This CDR3 is 12 amino acids long. CDR3 sequence: CASSDGPYEQYF. DNA of the CDR3: TGTGCCAGCAGTGACGGACCCTACGAGCAGTACTTC.